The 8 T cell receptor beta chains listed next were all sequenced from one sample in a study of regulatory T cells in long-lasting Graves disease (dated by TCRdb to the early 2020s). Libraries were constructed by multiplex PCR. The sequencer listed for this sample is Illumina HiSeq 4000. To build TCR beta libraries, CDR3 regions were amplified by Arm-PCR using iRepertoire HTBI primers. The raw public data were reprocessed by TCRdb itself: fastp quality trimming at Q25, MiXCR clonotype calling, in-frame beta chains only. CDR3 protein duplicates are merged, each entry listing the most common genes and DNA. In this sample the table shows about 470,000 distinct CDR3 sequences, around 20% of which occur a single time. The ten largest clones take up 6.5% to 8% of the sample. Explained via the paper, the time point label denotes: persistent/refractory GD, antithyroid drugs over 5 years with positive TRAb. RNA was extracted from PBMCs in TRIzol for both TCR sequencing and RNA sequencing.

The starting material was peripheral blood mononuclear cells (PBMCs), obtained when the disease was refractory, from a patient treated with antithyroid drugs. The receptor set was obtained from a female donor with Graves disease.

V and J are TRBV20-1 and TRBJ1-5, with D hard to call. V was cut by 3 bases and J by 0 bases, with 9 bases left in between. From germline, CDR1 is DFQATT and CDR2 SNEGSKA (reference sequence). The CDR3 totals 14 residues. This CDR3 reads CSASPLYSNQPQHF. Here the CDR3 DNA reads TGCAGTGCTAGTCCCCTTTATAGCAATCAGCCCCAGCATTTT.

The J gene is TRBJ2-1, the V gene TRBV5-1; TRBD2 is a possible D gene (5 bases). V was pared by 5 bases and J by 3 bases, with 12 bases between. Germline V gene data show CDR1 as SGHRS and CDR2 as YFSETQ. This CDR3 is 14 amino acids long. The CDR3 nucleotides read TGCGCCAGCAGTAGGACGGACTTCTACAATGAGCAGTTCTTC. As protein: CASSRTDFYNEQFF.

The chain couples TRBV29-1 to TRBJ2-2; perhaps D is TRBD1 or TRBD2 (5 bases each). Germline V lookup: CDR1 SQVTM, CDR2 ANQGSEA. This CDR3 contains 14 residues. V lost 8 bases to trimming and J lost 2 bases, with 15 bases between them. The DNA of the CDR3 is TGCAGCCTACAGGTCGGAGGTAACACCGGGGAGCTGTTTTTT. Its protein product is CSLQVGGNTGELFF.

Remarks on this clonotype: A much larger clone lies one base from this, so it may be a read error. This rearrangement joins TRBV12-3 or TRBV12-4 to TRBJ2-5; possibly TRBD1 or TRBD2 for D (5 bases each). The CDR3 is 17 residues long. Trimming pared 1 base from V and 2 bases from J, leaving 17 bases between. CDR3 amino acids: CASSLVTMGVRQETQYF. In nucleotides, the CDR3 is TGTGCCAGCAGTTTAGTAACCATGGGGGTCAGACAAGAGACCCAGTACTTC.

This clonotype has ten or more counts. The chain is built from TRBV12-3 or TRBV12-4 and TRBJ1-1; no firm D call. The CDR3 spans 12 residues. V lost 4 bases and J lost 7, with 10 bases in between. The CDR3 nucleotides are TGTGCCAGCAGTTCCGGACGCCTTGAAGCTTTCTTT. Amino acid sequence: CASSSGRLEAFF.

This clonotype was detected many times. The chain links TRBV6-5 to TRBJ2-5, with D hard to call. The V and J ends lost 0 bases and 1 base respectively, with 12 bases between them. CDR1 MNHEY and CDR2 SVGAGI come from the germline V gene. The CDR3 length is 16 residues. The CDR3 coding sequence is TGTGCCAGCAGTTACTCGATCAGCGCCGTCCAAGAGACCCAGTACTTC. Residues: CASSYSISAVQETQYF.

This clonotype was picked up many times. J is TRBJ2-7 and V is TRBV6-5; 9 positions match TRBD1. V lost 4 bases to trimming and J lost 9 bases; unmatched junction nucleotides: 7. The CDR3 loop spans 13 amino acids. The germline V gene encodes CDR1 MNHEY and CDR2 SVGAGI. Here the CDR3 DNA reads TGTGCCAGCAGTTCACGGCGACAGGGGGGGCAGTACTTC. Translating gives CASSSRRQGGQYF.

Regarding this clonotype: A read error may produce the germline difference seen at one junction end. Here the CDR3 DNA reads TGCGCCAGCAGCTTGGAGGGCAGAACAAATGAAAAACTGTCTTTT. Translating it yields CASSLEGRTNEKLSF. The chain recombines TRBV5-1 with TRBJ1-4; D not certain. The germline gives CDR1 SGHRS, CDR2 YFSETQ. The CDR3 length is 15 residues.